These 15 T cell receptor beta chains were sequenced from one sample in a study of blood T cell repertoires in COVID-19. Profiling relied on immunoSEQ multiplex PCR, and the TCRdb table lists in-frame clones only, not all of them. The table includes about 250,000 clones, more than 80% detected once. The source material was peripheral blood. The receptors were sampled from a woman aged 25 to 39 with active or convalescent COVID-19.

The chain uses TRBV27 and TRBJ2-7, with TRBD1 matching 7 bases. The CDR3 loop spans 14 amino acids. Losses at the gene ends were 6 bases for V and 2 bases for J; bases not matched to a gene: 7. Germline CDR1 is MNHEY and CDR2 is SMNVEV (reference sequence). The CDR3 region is CASSGGQDPYEQYF. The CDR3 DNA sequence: TGTGCCAGCAGCGGAGGACAGGATCCCTACGAGCAGTACTTC.

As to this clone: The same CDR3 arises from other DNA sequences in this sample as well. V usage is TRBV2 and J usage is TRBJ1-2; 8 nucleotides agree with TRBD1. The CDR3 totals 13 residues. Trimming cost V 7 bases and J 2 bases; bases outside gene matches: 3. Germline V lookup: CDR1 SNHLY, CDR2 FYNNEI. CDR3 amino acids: CASNRQGNYGYTF. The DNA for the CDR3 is TGTGCCAGCAATCGACAGGGGAACTATGGCTACACCTTC.

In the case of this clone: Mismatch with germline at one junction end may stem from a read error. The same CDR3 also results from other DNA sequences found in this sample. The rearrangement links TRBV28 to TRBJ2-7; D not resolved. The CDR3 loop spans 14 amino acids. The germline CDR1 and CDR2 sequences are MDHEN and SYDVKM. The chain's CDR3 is CASSFGRVVYEQYF. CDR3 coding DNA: TGTGCCAGCAGTTTCGGTCGGGTTGTATACGAGCAGTACTTT.

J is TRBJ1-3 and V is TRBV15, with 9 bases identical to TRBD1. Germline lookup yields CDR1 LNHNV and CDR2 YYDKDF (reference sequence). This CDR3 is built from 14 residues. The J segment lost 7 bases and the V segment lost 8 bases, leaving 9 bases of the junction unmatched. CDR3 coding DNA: TGTGCCACCCGCGGACAGGGGACCAGGAACACCATATATTTT. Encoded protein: CATRGQGTRNTIYF.

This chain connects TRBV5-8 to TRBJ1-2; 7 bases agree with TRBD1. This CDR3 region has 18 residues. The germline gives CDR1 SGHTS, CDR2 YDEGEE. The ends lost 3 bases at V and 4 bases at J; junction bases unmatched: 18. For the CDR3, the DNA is TGTGCCAGCAGCTATTCCGGGACAGCCATGCCAAGTCTCTATGGCTACACCTTC. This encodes CASSYSGTAMPSLYGYTF.

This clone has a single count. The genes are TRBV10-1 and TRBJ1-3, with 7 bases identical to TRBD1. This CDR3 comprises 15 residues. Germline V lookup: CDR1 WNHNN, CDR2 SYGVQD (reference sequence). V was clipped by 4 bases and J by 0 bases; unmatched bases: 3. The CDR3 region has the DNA TGCGCCAGCAGTGGGGACAGAAGCTCTGGAAACACCATATATTTT. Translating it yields CASSGDRSSGNTIYF.

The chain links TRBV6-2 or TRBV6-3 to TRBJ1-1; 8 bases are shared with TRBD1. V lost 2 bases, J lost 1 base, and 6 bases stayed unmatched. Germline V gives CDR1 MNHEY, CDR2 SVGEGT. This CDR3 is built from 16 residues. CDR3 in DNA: TGTGCCAGCAGTTACCTGGCAGGGGGCCCGAACACTGAAGCTTTCTTT. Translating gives CASSYLAGGPNTEAFF.

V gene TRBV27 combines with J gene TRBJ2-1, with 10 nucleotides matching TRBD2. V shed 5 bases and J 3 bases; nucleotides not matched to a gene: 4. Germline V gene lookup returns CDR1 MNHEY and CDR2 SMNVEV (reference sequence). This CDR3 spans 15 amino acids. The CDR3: CASSPSGGYYNEQFF. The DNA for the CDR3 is TGTGCCAGCAGTCCTAGCGGGGGCTACTACAATGAGCAGTTCTTC.

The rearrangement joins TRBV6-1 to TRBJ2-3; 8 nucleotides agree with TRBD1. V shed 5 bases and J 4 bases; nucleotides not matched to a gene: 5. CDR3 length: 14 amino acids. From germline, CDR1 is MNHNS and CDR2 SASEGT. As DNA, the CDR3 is TGTGCCAGCAGTAGGACAGGGACGGCAGATACGCAGTATTTT. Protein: CASSRTGTADTQYF.

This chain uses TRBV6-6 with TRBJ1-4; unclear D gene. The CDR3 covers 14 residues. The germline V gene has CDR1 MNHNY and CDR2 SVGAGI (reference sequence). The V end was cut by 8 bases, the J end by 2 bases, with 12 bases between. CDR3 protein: CASFQLLTNEKLFF. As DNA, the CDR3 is TGTGCCAGCTTTCAACTTCTGACTAATGAAAAACTGTTTTTT.

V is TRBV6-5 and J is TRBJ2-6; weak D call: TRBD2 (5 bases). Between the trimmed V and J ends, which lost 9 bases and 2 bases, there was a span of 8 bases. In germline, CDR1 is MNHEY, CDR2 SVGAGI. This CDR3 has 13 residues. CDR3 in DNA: TGTGCCAGTAGGGAGACTGGGGCCAACGTCCTGACTTTC. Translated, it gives CASRETGANVLTF.

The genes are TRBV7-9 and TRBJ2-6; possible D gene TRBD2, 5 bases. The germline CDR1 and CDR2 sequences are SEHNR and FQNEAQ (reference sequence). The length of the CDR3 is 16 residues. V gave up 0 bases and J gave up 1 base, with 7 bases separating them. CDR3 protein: CASSLAGASGANVLTF. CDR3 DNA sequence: TGTGCCAGCAGCTTAGCGGGAGCATCTGGGGCCAACGTCCTGACTTTC.

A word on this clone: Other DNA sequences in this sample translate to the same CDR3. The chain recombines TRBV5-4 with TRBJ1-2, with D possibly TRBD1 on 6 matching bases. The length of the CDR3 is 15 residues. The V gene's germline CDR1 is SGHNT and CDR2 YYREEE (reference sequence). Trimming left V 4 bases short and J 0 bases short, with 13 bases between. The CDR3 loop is CASSPGGGANYGYTF. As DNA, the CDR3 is TGTGCCAGCAGCCCGGGAGGGGGGGCTAACTATGGCTACACCTTC.

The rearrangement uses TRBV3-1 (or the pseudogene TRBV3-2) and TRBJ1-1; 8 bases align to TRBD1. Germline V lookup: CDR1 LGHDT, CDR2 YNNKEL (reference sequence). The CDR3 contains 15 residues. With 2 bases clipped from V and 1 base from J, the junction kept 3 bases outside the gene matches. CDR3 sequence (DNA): TGTGCCAGCAGCCAAAGGACAGGGTCGAACACTGAAGCTTTCTTT. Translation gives CASSQRTGSNTEAFF.

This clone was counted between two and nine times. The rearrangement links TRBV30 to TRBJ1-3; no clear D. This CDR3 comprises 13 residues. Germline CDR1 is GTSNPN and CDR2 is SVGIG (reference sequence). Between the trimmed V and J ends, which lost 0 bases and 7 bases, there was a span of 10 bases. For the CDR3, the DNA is TGTGCCTGGAGTGTGAATTCCCGGAACACCATATATTTT. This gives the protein CAWSVNSRNTIYF.